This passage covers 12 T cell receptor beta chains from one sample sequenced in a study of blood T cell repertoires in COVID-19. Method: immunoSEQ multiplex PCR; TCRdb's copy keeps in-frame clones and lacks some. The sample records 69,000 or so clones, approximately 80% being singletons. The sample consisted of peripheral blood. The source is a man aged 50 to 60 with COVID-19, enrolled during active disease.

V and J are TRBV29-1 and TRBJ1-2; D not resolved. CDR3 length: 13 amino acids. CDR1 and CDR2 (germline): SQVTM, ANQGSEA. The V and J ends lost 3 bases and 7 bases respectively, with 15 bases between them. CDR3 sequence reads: CSVDSVGAGGYTF. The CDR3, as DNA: TGCAGCGTTGATTCGGTGGGCGCGGGTGGCTACACCTTC.

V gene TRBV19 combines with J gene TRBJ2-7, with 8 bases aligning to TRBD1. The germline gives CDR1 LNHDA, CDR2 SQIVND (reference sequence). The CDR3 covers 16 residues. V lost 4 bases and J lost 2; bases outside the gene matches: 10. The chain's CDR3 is CASSSGTGSIPYEQYF. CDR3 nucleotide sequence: TGTGCCAGTAGTAGTGGGACAGGTAGTATTCCCTACGAGCAGTACTTC.

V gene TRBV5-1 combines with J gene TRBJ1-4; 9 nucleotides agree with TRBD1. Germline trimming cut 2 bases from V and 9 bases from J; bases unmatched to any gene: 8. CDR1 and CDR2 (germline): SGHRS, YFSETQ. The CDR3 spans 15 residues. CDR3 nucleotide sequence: TGCGCCAGCAGCTTAGACCCGGGACAGGGTAAAAAACTGTTTTTT. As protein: CASSLDPGQGKKLFF.

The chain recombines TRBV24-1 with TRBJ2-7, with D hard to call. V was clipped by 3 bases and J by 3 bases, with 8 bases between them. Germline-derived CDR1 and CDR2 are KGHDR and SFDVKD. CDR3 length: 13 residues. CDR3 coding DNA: TGTGCCACCAGTGATGGGCAGGACTACGAGCAGTACTTC. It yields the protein CATSDGQDYEQYF.

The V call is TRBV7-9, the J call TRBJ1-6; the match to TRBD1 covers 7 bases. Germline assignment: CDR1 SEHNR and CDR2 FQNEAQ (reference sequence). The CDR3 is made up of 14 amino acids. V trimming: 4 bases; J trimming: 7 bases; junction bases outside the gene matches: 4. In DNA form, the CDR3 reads TGTGCCAGCAGCTGGGGGACAGCCAATTCACCCCTCCACTTT. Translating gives CASSWGTANSPLHF.

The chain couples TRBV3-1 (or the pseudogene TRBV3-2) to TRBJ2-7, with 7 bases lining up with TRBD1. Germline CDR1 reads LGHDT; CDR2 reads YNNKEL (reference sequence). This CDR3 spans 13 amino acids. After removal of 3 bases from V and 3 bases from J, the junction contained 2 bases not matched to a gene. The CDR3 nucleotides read TGTGCCAGCAGCCAGTGGACAGGCTACGAGCAGTACTTC. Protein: CASSQWTGYEQYF.

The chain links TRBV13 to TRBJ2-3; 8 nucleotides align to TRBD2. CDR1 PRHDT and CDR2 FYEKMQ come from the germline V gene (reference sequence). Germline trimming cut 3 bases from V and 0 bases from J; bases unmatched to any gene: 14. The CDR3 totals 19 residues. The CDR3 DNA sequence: TGTGCCAGCAGCTTCCCCGGTGAAGCGGGGGTCTATAGCACAGATACGCAGTATTTT. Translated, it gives CASSFPGEAGVYSTDTQYF.

The CDR3 bases are TGTGCCAGCAGTCCAGGGGAGTTTCATAGCAATCAGCCCCAGCATTTT. As protein: CASSPGEFHSNQPQHF. The chain couples TRBV27 to TRBJ1-5; D is possibly TRBD1 (6 bases). The germline V and J ends were trimmed by 5 bases and 0 bases, with 14 bases remaining between them. The CDR3 totals 16 residues. CDR1 and CDR2 from the germline V gene are MNHEY and SMNVEV (reference sequence).

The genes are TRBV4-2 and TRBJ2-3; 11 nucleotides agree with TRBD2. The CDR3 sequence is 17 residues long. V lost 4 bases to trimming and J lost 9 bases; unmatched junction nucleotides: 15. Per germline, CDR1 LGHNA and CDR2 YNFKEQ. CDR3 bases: TGTGCCAGCAGCCCAGCGACCTTAGCGGGGGGGCCGGGGACGCAGTATTTT. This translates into CASSPATLAGGPGTQYF.

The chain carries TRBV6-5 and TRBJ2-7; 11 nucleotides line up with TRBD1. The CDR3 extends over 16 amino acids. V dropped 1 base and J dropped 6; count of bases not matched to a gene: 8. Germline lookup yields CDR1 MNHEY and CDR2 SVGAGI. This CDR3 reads CASSYYPRTGGGEQYF. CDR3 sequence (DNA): TGTGCCAGCAGTTACTACCCGAGGACAGGGGGCGGCGAGCAGTACTTC.

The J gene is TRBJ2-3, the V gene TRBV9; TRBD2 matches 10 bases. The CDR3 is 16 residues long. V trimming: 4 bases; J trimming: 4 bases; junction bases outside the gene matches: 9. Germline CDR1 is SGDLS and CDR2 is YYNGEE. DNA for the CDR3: TGTGCCAGCAGCTCCAGCGGGGGGGCTGGCGCAGATACGCAGTATTTT. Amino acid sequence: CASSSSGGAGADTQYF.

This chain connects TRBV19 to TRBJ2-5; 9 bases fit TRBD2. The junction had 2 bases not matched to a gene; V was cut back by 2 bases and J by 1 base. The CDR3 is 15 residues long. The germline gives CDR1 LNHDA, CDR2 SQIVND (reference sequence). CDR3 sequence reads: CASSINSGGQETQYF. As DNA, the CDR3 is TGTGCCAGTAGTATAAATAGCGGGGGCCAAGAGACCCAGTACTTC. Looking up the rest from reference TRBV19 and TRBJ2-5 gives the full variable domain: DGGITQSPKYLFRKEGQNVTLSCEQNLNHDAMYWYRQDPGQGLRLIYYSQIVNDFQKGDIAEGYSVSREKKESFPLTVTSAQKNPTAFYLCASSINSGGQETQYFGPGTRLLVL.